This TCR beta chain was sequenced for a study of human T cells and chemical hapten exposure. Study-level background: DPC at 0.01% went onto the upper back in patch tests, read at 6 days.

Germline CDR1 WSHSY, CDR2 SAAADI. V lost 6 bases, J lost 0 bases, and 5 bases stayed unmatched. This CDR3 is 14 amino acids long. This clonotype was picked up a small number of times. Unique molecular identifiers were linked by the library to individual cDNA molecules. A single record per CDR3 protein comes from TCRdb applying MiXCR to the RACE reads. Of some 79,000 distinct CDR3 sequences in the sample, roughly 10% were seen once. Time point here: patch test 3, about 24 weeks after DPC sensitization. The treatment here: therapeutic diphenylcyclopropenone sensitization with weekly scalp DPC. V usage is TRBV10-2 and J usage is TRBJ2-7, with 7 bases fitting TRBD2. This specimen consisted of whole blood, obtained in connection with sensitization to the hapten diphenylcyclopropenone (DPC). The sequence came from a woman aged 50 to 60 with alopecia areata. Some clones in this sample may be carry-over from other donors' samples. CDR3 region: CASSSGTTSYEQYF. The CDR3 coding sequence is TGCGCCAGCAGCTCCGGGACTACCTCCTACGAGCAGTACTTC.